This is a list of T cell receptor beta chains from one sample in a study of human CD8 memory T cell subsets. TCRdb reprocessed the 5' RACE reads and stores each CDR3 protein as one record, lacking DNA. The ten top clones account for around 20%, within a sample of more than 6,500 distinct CDR3 sequences. The sequencing sample was made of CD8+ T cells from PBMCs. These receptor sequences come from a human donor in good health. The CDR3 runs from the conserved cysteine through the conserved F or W. Not all rows give a size; the values are once, few, many and, for expanded clones, a class.

>.|TRBV20-1|TRBJ2-7
CSARDLWETRYEQYF
>.|TRBV2|TRBJ2-2
CASSEDASGTGELFF
>.|TRBV9|TRBJ2-5
CASSSGTSEETQYF
>.|TRBV20-1|TRBJ2-3
CSAMGGGRNTDTQYF
>.|TRBV7-9|TRBJ1-1
CASSLTGINTEAFF
>.|TRBV6-2/TRBV6-3|TRBJ1-2
CASLGEGNYGYTF
>medium-sized|TRBV7-2|TRBJ1-6
CASSLFLGNSPLHF
>medium-sized|TRBV28|TRBJ1-1
CASSLISDTGAAEAFF
>.|TRBV7-9|TRBJ2-3
CASSFGTDTQYF
>medium-sized|TRBV5-8|TRBJ1-1
CASSYGRGRILKNTEAFF
>.|TRBV21-1|TRBJ2-5
CASSKIVRTQETQYF
>.|TRBV7-9|TRBJ1-2
CASSTSKTVYGYTF
>.|TRBV28|TRBJ1-6
CASSSARQGNSPLHF
>.|TRBV10-3|TRBJ2-2
CAIRAVNTGELFF
>.|TRBV28|TRBJ2-3
CASSFRGKGTDTQYF
>.|TRBV15|TRBJ1-5
CATSRDKVDQPQHF
>.|TRBV5-1|TRBJ2-5
CASSRLTGVQETQYF
>medium-sized|TRBV5-5|TRBJ2-3
CASSLSPTSGFPEYTDTQYF
>.|TRBV5-1|TRBJ2-7
CASSLVPYEQYF
>medium-sized|TRBV7-6|TRBJ2-5
CASSSEKRTEGETQYF
>.|TRBV5-1|TRBJ2-1
CASSPLGAPPYNEQFF
>.|TRBV7-6|TRBJ2-6
CASSPGSGANVLTF
>.|TRBV28|TRBJ2-1
CAGRSGGTYNEQFF
>.|TRBV19|TRBJ2-1
CASNPDMTSRREQFF